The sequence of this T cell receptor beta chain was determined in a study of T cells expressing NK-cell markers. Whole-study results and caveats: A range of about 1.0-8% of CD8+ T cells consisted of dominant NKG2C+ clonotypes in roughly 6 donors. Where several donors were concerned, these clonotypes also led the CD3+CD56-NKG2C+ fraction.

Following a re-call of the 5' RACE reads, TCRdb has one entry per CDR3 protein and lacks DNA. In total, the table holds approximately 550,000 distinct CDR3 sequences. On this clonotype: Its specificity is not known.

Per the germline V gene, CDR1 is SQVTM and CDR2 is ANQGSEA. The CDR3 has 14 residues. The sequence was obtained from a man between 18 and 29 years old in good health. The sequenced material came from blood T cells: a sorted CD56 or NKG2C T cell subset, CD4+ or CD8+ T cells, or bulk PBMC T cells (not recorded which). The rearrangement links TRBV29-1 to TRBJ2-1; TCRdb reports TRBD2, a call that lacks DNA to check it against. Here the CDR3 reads CSVAGPPINNEQFF.